Sequencing of this T cell receptor (beta chain) was carried out in a study of identical twins. TCRdb called the 5' RACE reads again in MiXCR, with one record for every CDR3 protein. The profile covers about 530,000 distinct CDR3 sequences, with roughly 15% appearing a single time and 0.44% taken by the ten largest. V lost 0 bases, J lost 3 bases, and 11 bases lay in between. CDR1 and CDR2 from the germline V gene are DFQATT and SNEGSKA (reference sequence). The CDR3 consists of 14 residues. These records were also assigned to another study, of yellow fever vaccine responses in identical twins.

The chain links TRBV20-1 to TRBJ2-5; D possibly corresponds to TRBD2 (6 bases). This receptor was identified in a young woman in good health. Sequenced sample: CD4+ T cells sorted from blood. This chain's CDR3 is CSARDRGLKETQYF. Written as DNA, the CDR3 is TGCAGTGCTAGAGATAGGGGACTCAAAGAGACCCAGTACTTC.